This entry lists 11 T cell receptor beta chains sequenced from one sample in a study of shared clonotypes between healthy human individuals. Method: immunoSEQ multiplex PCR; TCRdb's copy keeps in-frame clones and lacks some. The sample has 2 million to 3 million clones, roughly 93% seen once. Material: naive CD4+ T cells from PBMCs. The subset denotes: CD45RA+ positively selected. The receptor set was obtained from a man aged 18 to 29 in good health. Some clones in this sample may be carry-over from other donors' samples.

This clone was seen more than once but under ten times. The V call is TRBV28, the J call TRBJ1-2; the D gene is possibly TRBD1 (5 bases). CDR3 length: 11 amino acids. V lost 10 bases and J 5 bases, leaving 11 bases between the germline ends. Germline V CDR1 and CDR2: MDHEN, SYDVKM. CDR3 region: CATSRGYGYTF. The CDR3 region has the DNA TGTGCCACCTCAAGGGGTTATGGCTACACCTTC.

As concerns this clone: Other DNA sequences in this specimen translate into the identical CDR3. The CDR3 sequence: CASRTTVYGYTF. CDR3 sequence (DNA): TGTGCCAGCAGAACCACAGTGTATGGCTACACCTTC. The chain recombines TRBV28 with TRBJ1-2; D uncertain. Trimming shortened V by 6 bases and J by 5 bases, and 10 bases separated the two germline ends. Germline assignment: CDR1 MDHEN and CDR2 SYDVKM. The CDR3 is 12 residues long.

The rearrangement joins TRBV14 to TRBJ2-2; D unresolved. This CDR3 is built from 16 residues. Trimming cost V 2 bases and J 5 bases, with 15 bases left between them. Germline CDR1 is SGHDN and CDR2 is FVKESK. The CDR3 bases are TGTGCCAGCAGCCAACTTGGCCGGTATTATACCGGGGAGCTGTTTTTT. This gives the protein CASSQLGRYYTGELFF.

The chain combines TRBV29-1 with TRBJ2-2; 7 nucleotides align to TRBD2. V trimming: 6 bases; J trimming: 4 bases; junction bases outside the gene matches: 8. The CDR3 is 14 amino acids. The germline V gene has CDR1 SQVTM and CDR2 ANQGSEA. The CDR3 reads CSVLGGLGTGELFF. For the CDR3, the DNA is TGCAGCGTCCTGGGAGGGTTGGGCACCGGGGAGCTGTTTTTT.

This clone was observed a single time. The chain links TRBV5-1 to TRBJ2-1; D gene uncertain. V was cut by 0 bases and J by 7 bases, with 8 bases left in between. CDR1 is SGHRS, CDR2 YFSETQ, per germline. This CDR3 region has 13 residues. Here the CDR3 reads CASSLDFANEQFF. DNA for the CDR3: TGCGCCAGCAGCTTGGACTTCGCGAATGAGCAGTTCTTC.

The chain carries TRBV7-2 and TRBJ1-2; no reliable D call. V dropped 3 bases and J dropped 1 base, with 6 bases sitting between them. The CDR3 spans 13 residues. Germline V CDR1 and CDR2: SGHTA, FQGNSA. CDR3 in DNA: TGTGCCAGCAGCTTCGACATTAACTATGGCTACACCTTC. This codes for CASSFDINYGYTF.

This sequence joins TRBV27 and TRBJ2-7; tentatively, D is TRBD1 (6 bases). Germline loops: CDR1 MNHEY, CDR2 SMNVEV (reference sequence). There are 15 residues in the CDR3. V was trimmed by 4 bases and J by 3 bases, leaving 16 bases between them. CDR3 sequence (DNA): TGTGCCAGCAGTTCTACCGGGACACCCTTCTACGAGCAGTACTTC. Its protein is CASSSTGTPFYEQYF.

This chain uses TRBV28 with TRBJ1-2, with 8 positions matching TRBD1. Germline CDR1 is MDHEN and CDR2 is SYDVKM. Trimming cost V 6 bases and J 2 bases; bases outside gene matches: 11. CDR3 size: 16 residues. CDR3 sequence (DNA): TGTGCCAGCAGCAGCGGGGGGACAGGATTCAACTATGGCTACACCTTC. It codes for CASSSGGTGFNYGYTF.

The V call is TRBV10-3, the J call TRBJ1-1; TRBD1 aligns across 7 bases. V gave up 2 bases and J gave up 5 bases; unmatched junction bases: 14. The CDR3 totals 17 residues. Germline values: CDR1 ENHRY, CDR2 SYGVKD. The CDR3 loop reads CAISESVIITGDTEAFF. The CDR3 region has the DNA TGTGCCATCAGTGAGAGCGTAATTATTACAGGGGATACTGAAGCTTTCTTT.

This chain's CDR3 is CASSLGPTTSRGELFF. In DNA, the CDR3 is TGTGCCAGCAGCTTGGGACCTACGACTAGCCGCGGGGAGCTGTTTTTT. This chain uses TRBV5-4 with TRBJ2-2; TRBD2 matches at 7 bases. J lost 7 bases, V lost 0 bases, and 9 bases had no gene match. The germline CDR1 and CDR2 sequences are SGHNT and YYREEE (reference sequence). CDR3 size: 16 residues.

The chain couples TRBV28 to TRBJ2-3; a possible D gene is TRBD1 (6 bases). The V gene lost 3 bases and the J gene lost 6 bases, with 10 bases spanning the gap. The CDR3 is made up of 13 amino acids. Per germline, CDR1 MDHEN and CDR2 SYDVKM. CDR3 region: CASSFQGRDTQYF. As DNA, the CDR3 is TGTGCCAGCAGTTTTCAGGGGCGGGATACGCAGTATTTT.